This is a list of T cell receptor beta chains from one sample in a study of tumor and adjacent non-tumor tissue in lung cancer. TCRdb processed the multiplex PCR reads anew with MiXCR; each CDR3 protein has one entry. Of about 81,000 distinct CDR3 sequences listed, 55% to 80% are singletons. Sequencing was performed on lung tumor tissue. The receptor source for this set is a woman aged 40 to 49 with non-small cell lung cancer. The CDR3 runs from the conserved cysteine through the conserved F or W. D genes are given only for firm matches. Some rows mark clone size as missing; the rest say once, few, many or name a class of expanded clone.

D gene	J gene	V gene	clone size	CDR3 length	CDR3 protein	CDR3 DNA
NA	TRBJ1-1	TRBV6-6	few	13	CASSSRGIADAFF	TGTGCTAGCAGCTCCAGGGGTATCGCTGATGCTTTCTTT
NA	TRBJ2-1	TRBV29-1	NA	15	CSVEGRQGRSNGQFF	TGCAGCGTTGAAGGGCGCCAGGGGCGCAGCAATGGGCAGTTCTTC
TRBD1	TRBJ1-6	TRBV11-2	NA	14	CASRSGQALLAPHF	TGTGCCAGCAGGTCCGGACAGGCCCTCTTGGCCCCCCACTTT
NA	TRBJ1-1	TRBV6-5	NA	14	CATSSMERDTGAFF	TGTGCCACCAGCAGCATGGAACGGGACACTGGAGCTTTCTTT
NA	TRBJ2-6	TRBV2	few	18	CASSGLRRESSGANVLTF	TGTGCCAGCAGTGGCCTTCGCAGGGAGTCGTCCGGGGCCAACGTCCTGACTTTC
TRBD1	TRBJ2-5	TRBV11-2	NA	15	CTSTKFGQAEETQYF	TGTACCAGCACCAAATTCGGACAGGCAGAAGAGACACAGTACTTC
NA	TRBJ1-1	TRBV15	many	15	CATSSTWGGNTEAFF	TGTGCCACCAGCAGTACTTGGGGAGGGAACACTGAAGCTTTCTTT
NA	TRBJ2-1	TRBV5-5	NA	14	CASSLSSLINEQFF	TGTGCCAGCAGCCTTTCTAGTTTGATCAATGAGCAGTTCTTC
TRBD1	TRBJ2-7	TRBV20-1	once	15	CSASPRTGPTNEQYF	TGCAGTGCTAGCCCAAGGACAGGGCCCACCAACGAGCAGTACTTC
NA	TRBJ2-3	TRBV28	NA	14	CASSKVGTADTQYF	TGTGCCAGCAGTAAGGTGGGAACAGCAGATACGCAGTATTTT
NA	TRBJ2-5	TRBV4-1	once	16	CASNPPMRVWWETQYF	TGCGCCAGCAACCCACCTATGAGGGTGTGGTGGGAGACCCAGTACTTC
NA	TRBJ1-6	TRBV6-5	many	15	CASSYSVVQASPLHF	TGTGCCAGCAGTTACTCGGTTGTACAGGCTTCACCCCTCCACTTT
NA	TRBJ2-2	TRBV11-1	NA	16	CSNSPGGTSMAGELFF	TGTTCCAACAGCCCAGGGGGTACTAGCATGGCCGGGGAGCTGTTTTTT
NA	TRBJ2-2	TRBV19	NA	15	CASKPSPVKTGELFF	TGTGCCAGTAAACCTTCACCAGTGAAGACCGGGGAGCTGTTTTTC
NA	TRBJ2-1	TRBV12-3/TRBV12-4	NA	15	CANSLYRGGHNEQFF	TGTGCCAACAGTTTATATAGGGGGGGGCACAATGAGCAGTTCTTC
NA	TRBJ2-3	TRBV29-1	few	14	CSATGRDGTDTQYF	TGCAGCGCCACAGGGAGGGATGGCACAGATACGCAGTATTTT
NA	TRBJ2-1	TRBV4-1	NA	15	CASRMGQGTYNGQFF	TGCGCCAGCAGAATGGGGCAGGGAACCTACAATGGACAGTTCTTC
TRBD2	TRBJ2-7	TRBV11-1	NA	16	CVSSIGSSGLFYEQYF	TGTGTCAGCAGCATCGGGTCTAGCGGGTTGTTCTACGAGCAGTACTTC
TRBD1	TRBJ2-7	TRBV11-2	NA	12	CVSSRTGFEQYF	TGTGTCAGCAGTCGGACAGGCTTCGAGCAGTACTTC
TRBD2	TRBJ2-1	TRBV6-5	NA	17	CASSYSPRGGSYDEQFF	TGTGCCAGCAGTTACTCGCCTCGGGGGGGCTCCTACGATGAGCAGTTCTTC
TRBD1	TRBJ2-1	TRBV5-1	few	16	CASSLTPDRGDNEQLF	TGCGCCAGCAGCTTGACCCCGGACAGGGGAGACAATGAGCAGCTCTTC
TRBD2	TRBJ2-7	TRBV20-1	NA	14	CSANTGTSGHKQYF	TGCAGTGCCAATACCGGGACTAGCGGCCACAAGCAGTACTTC
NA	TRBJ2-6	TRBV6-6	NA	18	CGSKECEALSSGANVLTF	TGTGGCAGCAAGGAGTGTGAGGCACTAAGCTCTGGGGCCAACGTCCTGACTTTC
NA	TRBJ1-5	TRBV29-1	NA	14	CSVSPHGSRQPQHF	TGCAGCGTATCCCCACACGGGAGCCGTCAGCCCCAGCACTTT
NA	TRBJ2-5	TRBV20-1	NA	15	CSARGQCQRGETQYF	TGCAGTGCTAGAGGACAGTGCCAGAGGGGGGAGACCCAGTACTTC
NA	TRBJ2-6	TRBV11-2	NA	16	CDSSCSDLSGANVLSF	TGTGACAGCAGCTGTTCAGACCTCTCTGGGGCCAACGTCCTGAGTTTC
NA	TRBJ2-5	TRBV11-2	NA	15	CTSSLFAGIQETQYF	TGTACTAGCAGCTTATTCGCCGGGATCCAAGAGACCCAGTATTTC
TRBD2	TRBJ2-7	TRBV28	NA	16	CASRPRTSGSRYEYYF	TGTGCCAGCAGACCCCGGACTAGCGGGTCGCGTTACGAGTACTACTTC
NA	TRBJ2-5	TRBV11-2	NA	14	CASSFQWVGVTQYF	TGTGCCAGTAGCTTCCAGTGGGTGGGGGTGACCCAGTACTTC
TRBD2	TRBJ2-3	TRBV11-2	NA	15	CASSPLAEGTDTQYF	TGTGCCAGCAGCCCTCTAGCGGAGGGGACAGATACGCAGTATTTT
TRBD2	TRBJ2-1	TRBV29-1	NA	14	CNVTSGFSSNEQFF	TGCAACGTGACTAGCGGTTTTTCCTCCAATGAGCAGTTCTTC
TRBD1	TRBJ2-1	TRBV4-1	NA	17	CASSQGRGQAIHNEQFF	TGCGCCAGCAGCCAAGGAAGGGGACAGGCAATTCACAATGAACAGTTCTTC
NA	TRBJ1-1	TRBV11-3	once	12	CVSSPDFGEASF	TGTGTCAGCAGCCCCGACTTTGGGGAAGCTTCCTTT
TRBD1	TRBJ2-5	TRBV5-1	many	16	CASSRQGPFTQETQYF	TGCGCCAGCAGCCGACAGGGCCCGTTTACCCAAGAGACCCAGTACTTC
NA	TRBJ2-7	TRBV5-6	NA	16	CASSLIGAQRVYEQYF	TGTGCCAGCAGCTTGATAGGGGCCCAGCGAGTATACGAGCAGTACTTC
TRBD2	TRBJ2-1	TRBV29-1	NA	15	CSVRLARGPRREQFF	TGCAGCGTTAGACTAGCGAGGGGCCCCCGACGTGAGCAGTTCTTC
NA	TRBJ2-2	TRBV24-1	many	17	CATSDAPGKINTGELFF	TGTGCCACCAGTGATGCTCCGGGCAAAATAAACACCGGGGAGCTGTTTTTT
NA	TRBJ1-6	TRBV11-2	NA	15	CTSNLASGNNSPLHF	TGTACAAGCAACTTAGCCTCGGGGAATAATTCACCCCTCCACTTT
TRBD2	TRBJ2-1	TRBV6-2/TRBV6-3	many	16	CASRPLLAGDHNEQFF	TGTGCCAGCAGACCCCTACTAGCGGGGGATCACAATGAGCAGTTCTTC
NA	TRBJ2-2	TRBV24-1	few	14	CATSDLAATGELFF	TGTGCCACCAGTGATTTGGCGGCGACCGGGGAGCTGTTTTTT
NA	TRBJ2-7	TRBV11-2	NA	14	CASSFGRVAYEQYF	TGTGCCAGCAGCTTCGGACGGGTGGCGTACGAGCAGTACTTC
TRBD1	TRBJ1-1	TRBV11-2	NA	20	CASSAWDRGRKRWSNTEAFF	TGTGCCAGCAGCGCTTGGGACAGGGGGCGCAAGAGGTGGAGTAACACTGAAGCTTTCTTT
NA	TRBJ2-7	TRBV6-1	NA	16	CASSMIQGRRWDEHYF	TGTGCCAGCAGCATGATTCAGGGACGGAGGTGGGACGAGCATTACTTC
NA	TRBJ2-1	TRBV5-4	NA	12	CASPGLGNEQRF	TGTGCCAGCCCGGGGCTAGGCAATGAGCAGCGCTTC
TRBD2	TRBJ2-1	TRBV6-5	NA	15	CASSRGTGEGIERFF	TGTGCCAGCAGTCGCGGGACGGGGGAGGGCATAGAGCGGTTCTTC
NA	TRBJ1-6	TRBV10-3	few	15	CAISQFQGTNSPLHF	TGTGCCATCAGCCAATTTCAGGGGACCAATTCACCCCTCCACTTT
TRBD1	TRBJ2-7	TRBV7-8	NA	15	CASSVEGQGDHEQYF	TGTGCCAGCAGCGTAGAAGGACAGGGGGACCACGAACAATACTTC
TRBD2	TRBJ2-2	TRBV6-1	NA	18	CASSEQVSRTSFTWELFF	TGTGCCAGCAGTGAACAGGTGTCCAGGACTAGTTTCACCTGGGAGCTGTTTTTT
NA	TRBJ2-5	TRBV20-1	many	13	CSASRPGEETQYF	TGCAGTGCTAGTCGCCCAGGGGAAGAGACCCAGTACTTC
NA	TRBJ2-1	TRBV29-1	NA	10	CGVVYNEQFF	TGCGGCGTTGTGTACAATGAGCAGTTCTTC